The present entry profiles one TCR beta chain with its context. Its antigen is as yet unknown. These data originate in a study of T cell clonotyping in hematopoietic cell transplantation. The wider study: Recipient samples before transplant were obtained post-cytoreduction. Study-wide findings and caveats: CD4 and CD8 repertoire contributions could not be separated without sorting. Pathologically expanded recipient clonotypes increased progressively from day 30 to day 180 as diversity fell.

Specified time point: recipient sample about 28 days before transplant, after cytoreduction. TCRdb's copy holds only in-frame clones and misses some; the assay was immunoSEQ multiplex PCR. Found here are some 45,000 clones, around 83% of them singletons; the top ten hold approximately 5.7%. The CDR3 is 12 residues long. The V gene lost 4 bases and the J gene lost 6 bases, with 7 bases spanning the gap. CDR1 is MGHRA and CDR2 is YSYEKL in the germline V gene. This sequence was found in a man in his sixties with myelodysplastic syndrome. Some clones in this sample may be carry-over from other donors' samples. The rearrangement links TRBV4-1 to TRBJ2-1, with D uncertain. Sequencing was performed on peripheral blood mononuclear cells, taken before stem cell transplant. The CDR3 region has the DNA TGCGCCAGCAGCCTTATAGGCAATGAGCAGTTCTTC. Encoded protein: CASSLIGNEQFF.